The 13 T cell receptor beta chains given below trace back to one sample, sequenced in a study of T-cell reconstitution after alpha-beta-depleted transplantation in children. Molecular barcoding with unique molecular identifiers was used for the TCRbeta library. TCRdb re-analysed the PCR reads in MiXCR, keeping a single row per CDR3 protein. This table holds about 640,000 distinct CDR3 sequences, around 17% found once. The sample in question was PBMCs from the stem cell graft donor, obtained from the stem cell graft. All receptors derive from a human donor who donated a stem cell graft to a child with acute myeloid leukemia.

This clonotype was seen only a few times. V and J are TRBV30 and TRBJ2-2; TRBD1 agrees at 7 bases. CDR1 and CDR2 from the germline V gene are GTSNPN and SVGIG (reference sequence). This CDR3 spans 15 amino acids. Losses at the gene ends were 4 bases for V and 3 bases for J; bases not matched to a gene: 8. The CDR3 DNA follows: TGTGCCTGGATCGGCGGACAGGTGTACACCGGGGAGCTGTTTTTT. Amino acid sequence: CAWIGGQVYTGELFF. Combining the CDR3 with reference TRBV30 and TRBJ2-2 gives the whole variable domain SQTIHQWPATLVQPVGSPLSLECTVEGTSNPNLYWYRQAAGRGLQLLFYSVGIGQISSEVPQNLSASRPQDRQFILSSKKLLLSDSGFYLCAWIGGQVYTGELFFGEGSRLTVL.

The chain links TRBV6-1 to TRBJ1-1; D gene ambiguous. The CDR3 loop spans 13 amino acids. Trimming stripped 7 bases from V and 0 bases from J, with 9 bases between. The germline CDR1 and CDR2 sequences are MNHNS and SASEGT. The CDR3 nucleotides read TGTGCCAGCAAGGTGGGCATGAACACTGAAGCTTTCTTT. Translation: CASKVGMNTEAFF.

The chain carries TRBV20-1 and TRBJ2-3, with 11 nucleotides matching TRBD2. Germline loops: CDR1 DFQATT, CDR2 SNEGSKA (reference sequence). Trimming at V came to 1 base and at J to 6 bases, leaving 9 bases not matched to a gene. This CDR3 has 16 residues. The CDR3: CSARAAGSGGADTQYF. The CDR3 DNA sequence: TGCAGTGCTAGAGCGGCCGGTAGCGGGGGGGCTGATACGCAGTATTTT.

This clonotype was seen repeatedly, ten times or more. The chain joins TRBV7-2 to TRBJ2-1; D is perhaps TRBD1 (8 bases). The CDR3 covers 15 residues. Per the germline V gene, CDR1 is SGHTA and CDR2 is FQGNSA. Trimming cost V 3 bases and J 4 bases, with 13 bases left between them. CDR3 nucleotide sequence: TGTGCCAGCAGCTTCGACAGGGGAGGGTACAATGAGCAGTTCTTC. It specifies CASSFDRGGYNEQFF.

This clonotype was counted only a few times. The chain recombines TRBV10-2 with TRBJ1-2; possibly TRBD1 for D (6 bases). CDR1 WSHSY and CDR2 SAAADI come from the germline V gene. V was shortened by 2 bases and J by 8 bases, with 24 bases between the two germline ends. The length of the CDR3 is 17 residues. CDR3 nucleotide sequence: TGCGCCAGCAGTGAGGGGAGCGAGGACAGAGCCCTTGGAGGCTACACCTTC. This encodes CASSEGSEDRALGGYTF.

Ten or more counts support this clonotype. The chain carries TRBV2 and TRBJ2-7; D is unresolved. From germline, CDR1 is SNHLY and CDR2 FYNNEI. This CDR3 contains 15 residues. Deletions cut 0 bases from V and 2 bases from J, with 11 bases between. The CDR3 loop reads CASSEADGLPYEQYF. The CDR3 DNA reads as TGTGCCAGCAGTGAAGCGGACGGCCTTCCCTACGAGCAGTACTTC.

This clonotype has at least ten counts. The rearrangement uses TRBV20-1 and TRBJ2-7; D may be TRBD1 or TRBD2 (5 bases each). Trimming cost V 0 bases and J 1 base, with 13 bases left between them. This CDR3 contains 15 residues. Germline V CDR1 and CDR2: DFQATT, SNEGSKA (reference sequence). The CDR3 region has the DNA TGCAGTGCTAGAGATCTCGGGGCAGCTTCCTACGAGCAGTACTTC. Translated, it gives CSARDLGAASYEQYF.

There are many counts of this clonotype. The V call is TRBV5-4, the J call TRBJ2-3; D might be TRBD2 (6 bases). Germline V gives CDR1 SGHNT, CDR2 YYREEE (reference sequence). Trimming shortened V by 3 bases and J by 9 bases, and 14 bases separated the two germline ends. CDR3 length equals 13 residues. This chain's CDR3 is CASSSGGYSTQYF. CDR3 DNA sequence: TGTGCCAGCAGCTCTGGAGGGTACAGCACGCAGTATTTT.

This clonotype appeared many times. The V gene is TRBV7-8, the J gene TRBJ1-5; D gene ambiguous. The length of the CDR3 is 18 residues. Germline V gene lookup returns CDR1 SGHVS and CDR2 FQNEAQ. Trimming cost V 1 base and J 3 bases, with 19 bases left between them. The CDR3 bases are TGTGCCAGCAGCTTAGGTCGTCAGGCAGGTCGGAACAATCAGCCCCAGCATTTT. Its translation: CASSLGRQAGRNNQPQHF.

The genes are TRBV12-3 or TRBV12-4 and TRBJ2-1; 10 bases match TRBD2. V gave up 4 bases and J gave up 7 bases; unmatched junction bases: 13. The CDR3 is made up of 17 amino acids. The CDR3 DNA follows: TGTGCCAGCAGTTCCCCCAGCGGGGGGGCCATTAGGAATGAGCAGTTCTTC. This encodes CASSSPSGGAIRNEQFF.

This clonotype was counted between two and nine times. The rearrangement joins TRBV29-1 to TRBJ2-3, with 10 positions matching TRBD1. Unmatched junction bases numbered 4, after V lost 6 bases and J lost 1 base. The CDR3 totals 14 residues. In germline, CDR1 is SQVTM, CDR2 ANQGSEA. The CDR3 here is CSVGDRGRTDTQYF. DNA for the CDR3: TGCAGCGTAGGGGACAGGGGCCGCACAGATACGCAGTATTTT.

This clonotype was recorded at least ten times. This chain joins TRBV24-1 and TRBJ2-3, with TRBD2 matching over 11 bases. Losses at the gene ends were 6 bases for V and 5 bases for J; bases not matched to a gene: 9. The CDR3 has 16 amino acids. Per germline, CDR1 KGHDR and CDR2 SFDVKD. For the CDR3, the DNA is TGTGCCACCAGTAAGGGACTAGCGGCGAGTCGAGATACGCAGTATTTT. Its protein product is CATSKGLAASRDTQYF.

The chain is built from TRBV7-8 and TRBJ2-1; no clear D gene. CDR3 length equals 12 residues. The germline gives CDR1 SGHVS, CDR2 FQNEAQ. V dropped 0 bases and J dropped 13 bases, with 10 bases sitting between them. CDR3 in amino acids: CASSLALGYQFF. CDR3 nucleotide sequence: TGTGCCAGCAGCTTAGCGCTTGGGTATCAGTTCTTC.